This T cell receptor (beta chain) appears in the sequencing data of a study of cytomegalovirus exposure and HLA in healthy donors. Amplification used 60 Vbeta primers and 13 Jbeta primers. Data came from immunoSEQ multiplex PCR; TCRdb stores just in-frame clones and leaves some out. This sample has around 180,000 clones, with 85% found just once. The CDR3 extends over 14 amino acids. The V and J ends lost 1 base and 1 base respectively, with 6 bases between them. The germline V gene has CDR1 SGHDT and CDR2 YYEEEE. The chain combines TRBV5-6 with TRBJ2-4; D remains ambiguous. Source material: PBMCs. The TCR comes from a boy aged 2-9 years in good health and CMV-seronegative. The CDR3 sequence: CASSLLEAKNIQYF. CDR3 DNA: TGTGCCAGCAGCTTGTTGGAGGCCAAAAACATTCAGTACTTC. Drawing the rest from reference TRBV5-6 and TRBJ2-4, the complete variable domain is DAGVTQSPTHLIKTRGQQVTLRCSPKSGHDTVSWYQQALGQGPQFIFQYYEEEERQRGNFPDRFSGHQFPNYSSELNVNALLLGDSALYLCASSLLEAKNIQYFGAGTRLSVL.